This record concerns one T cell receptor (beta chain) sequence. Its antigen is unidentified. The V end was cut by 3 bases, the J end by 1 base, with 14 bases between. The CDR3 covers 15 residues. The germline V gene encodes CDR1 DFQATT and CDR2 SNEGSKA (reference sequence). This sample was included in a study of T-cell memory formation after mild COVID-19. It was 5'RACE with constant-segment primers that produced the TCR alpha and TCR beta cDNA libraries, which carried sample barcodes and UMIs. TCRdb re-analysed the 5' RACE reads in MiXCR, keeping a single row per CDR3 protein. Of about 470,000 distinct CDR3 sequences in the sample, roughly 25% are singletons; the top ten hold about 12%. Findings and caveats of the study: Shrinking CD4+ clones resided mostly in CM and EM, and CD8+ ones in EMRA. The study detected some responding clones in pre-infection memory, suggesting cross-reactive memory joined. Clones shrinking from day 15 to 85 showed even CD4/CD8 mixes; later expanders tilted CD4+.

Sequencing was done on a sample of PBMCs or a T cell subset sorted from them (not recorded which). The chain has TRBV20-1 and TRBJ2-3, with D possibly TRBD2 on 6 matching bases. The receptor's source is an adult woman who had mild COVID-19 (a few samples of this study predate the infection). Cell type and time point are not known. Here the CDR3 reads CSASRLGGRTDTQYF. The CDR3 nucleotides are TGCAGTGCTAGCCGACTAGGAGGTCGCACAGATACGCAGTATTTT.